This paragraph reports one T cell receptor (beta chain). No cognate antigen has been identified for it. No base quality information exists; no much larger clone differs at one position. The sample originates from a study of T cells after yellow fever vaccination (dated by TCRdb to 2018 to 2020). General notes on the study: The SMART-Seq v4 Ultra Low Input RNA kit was used to prepare libraries from fractions with low cell numbers. To follow T-cell clones before and after primary and booster YFV17D yellow fever vaccination, bulk TCR alpha and beta repertoires were sequenced over time. Two healthy male donors made up the cohort, one aged 18 to 29 years and the other aged 30 to 40 years. Blood was drawn at multiple timepoints before and after primary and secondary immunization, with bulk PBMC replicates and cell subsets isolated.

This specimen's treatment or condition label, per the study, means: live attenuated yellow fever vaccine strain. At each blood-draw timepoint, two biological replicates of bulk PBMCs were obtained. A standard Ficoll-Paque protocol was used to isolate PBMCs from peripheral blood. TriZol was used to extract RNA from bulk PBMCs, from CD4 and CD8 fractions, and from dextramer-positive and dextramer-negative fractions. Study-wide conclusions, independent of this receptor: Most clones expanded after primary vaccination were re-detected after the booster (around 96% of CD4 and approximately 85% of CD8), suggesting broad memory maintenance. Because abundant contaminating clonotypes from the bulk population could be contained in FACS-sorted repertoires, computational filtering was required. A small fraction of clonotypes showed up in both the CD4 and CD8 compartments, probably as a result of convergent recombination. Only a couple of donors were included in the study, so the extent to which the findings can be generalized is limited. The secondary T-cell response was found to be weaker but faster than the primary response, with a peak reached on day 5 rather than on day 15.

TCR cDNA was made using 5'RACE template switching, a step that added a universal primer site and unique molecular identifiers. Priming of cDNA synthesis was performed from both the TCR alpha and TCR beta constant segments. Library amplification used two PCR steps, and the second PCR step added sample barcodes and sequencing adapters. Sequencing of libraries was done on Illumina HiSeq 2500 (2x100 bp) or NovaSeq (2x150 bp). The authors' analysis ran thus. Reads were demultiplexed and collapsed into UMI consensus sequences with MIGEC, and V(D)J alignment was performed with MiXCR. Vaccine-responding clonotypes were identified with edgeR using replicate PBMC samples, with FDR below 0.01 and a log2 fold change above 5 up to day 15 being required. Bulk clonotypes were assigned CD4 or CD8 identity according to which sequenced CD4 or CD8 repertoire held them at higher abundance. TCRdb handled the public reads itself, with Q25 trimming in fastp and clone calling in MiXCR, and kept productive beta chains. Identical CDR3 protein sequences are pooled into one entry, listed with their most common genes and DNA. Here the V and J calls rest on TCRdb's processing, not on the authors' analysis. This sample has 300,000 or so distinct CDR3 sequences in its table, and around 8.1% of those were observed once. The top ten clones comprise 17% of the sample.

A distance of 16 bases separates the germline ends of V and J, which lose 6 bases and 5 bases respectively. From the cysteine up to the phenylalanine, the CDR3 has a length of 14 residues. The only DNA kept is the CDR3, 42 bases in frame from the first base. The TCR originated in a man younger than 35 who received the YFV17D yellow fever vaccine. The sequencing used PBMCs, collected approximately 40 days after the first yellow fever vaccination. Recombination linked TRBV12-3 or TRBV12-4 to TRBJ2-5; possibly the D gene is TRBD1, per 6 matching bases. The DNA is TGTGCCAGCAGCCCCGGACAGAGTTTGGAGACCCAGTACTTC. This translates into CASSPGQSLETQYF.